These 24 T cell receptor beta chains originate from one sample sequenced in a study of PD-1 and CTLA-4 blockade in melanoma. Clones were read by immunoSEQ multiplex PCR, and TCRdb kept only the in-frame ones, dropping some. The sample has 7,000 to 9,000 clones, 80% seen once. The sample was CD8+ T cells from peripheral blood, taken before anti-PD-1 treatment. The receptor source for this set is a human donor with melanoma.

The rearrangement uses TRBV27 and TRBJ1-2; TRBD1 matches 9 bases. This CDR3 is built from 15 residues. V was clipped by 5 bases and J by 9 bases; unmatched bases: 13. Germline CDR1 is MNHEY and CDR2 is SMNVEV (reference sequence). For the CDR3, the DNA is TGTGCCAGCAGTCTTGCGGGATGGACAGGGGAGAGCTACACCTTC. Its translation is CASSLAGWTGESYTF.

The J gene is TRBJ2-3, the V gene TRBV7-6, with D possibly TRBD2 on 5 matching bases. The V end was cut by 5 bases, the J end by 6 bases, with 15 bases between. The CDR3 runs to 14 residues. Germline-derived CDR1 and CDR2 are SGHVS and FNYEAQ. CDR3 DNA sequence: TGTGCCAGCAGCCGGACTCGTCTAATGGATACGCAGTATTTT. It yields the protein CASSRTRLMDTQYF.

V usage is TRBV4-1 and J usage is TRBJ1-1; tentative D call: TRBD1 (6 bases). Trimming cost V 0 bases and J 3 bases, with 8 bases left between them. The CDR3 is 14 residues long. The germline V gene has CDR1 MGHRA and CDR2 YSYEKL. CDR3 sequence reads: CASSQEGGYTEAFF. CDR3 DNA sequence: TGCGCCAGCAGCCAAGAAGGGGGGTACACTGAAGCTTTCTTT.

This clone is termed medium-sized. J is TRBJ1-2 and V is TRBV7-6; no reliable D call. The V gene's germline CDR1 is SGHVS and CDR2 FNYEAQ. V was clipped by 5 bases and J by 3 bases, with 10 bases between them. The CDR3 is made up of 13 amino acids. CDR3 residues: CASSPDNYYGYTF. Here the CDR3 DNA reads TGTGCCAGCAGCCCTGACAATTACTATGGCTACACCTTC.

The chain couples TRBV27 to TRBJ2-1, with 7 bases identical to TRBD2. The junction had 2 bases not matched to a gene; V was cut back by 0 bases and J by 6 bases. The germline V gene has CDR1 MNHEY and CDR2 SMNVEV (reference sequence). The CDR3 is made up of 14 amino acids. Here the CDR3 reads CASSLSGTTNEQFF. In nucleotides, the CDR3 is TGTGCCAGCAGTTTATCTGGGACTACCAATGAGCAGTTCTTC.

The chain joins TRBV2 to TRBJ1-2; the D is unclear. V lost 1 base and J lost 4, with 4 bases in between. The CDR3 runs to 12 residues. Germline lookup yields CDR1 SNHLY and CDR2 FYNNEI. For the CDR3, the DNA is TGTGCCAGCAGTGAAGAATCCTATGGCTACACCTTC. This sequence encodes CASSEESYGYTF.

CDR3 protein: CATSPQLGTAYNEQFF. The CDR3 DNA follows: TGTGCCACCAGTCCCCAACTCGGGACAGCCTACAATGAGCAGTTCTTC. The chain couples TRBV15 to TRBJ2-1, with TRBD1 identical over 7 bases. V shed 6 bases and J 2 bases; nucleotides not matched to a gene: 10. Germline V gives CDR1 LNHNV, CDR2 YYDKDF (reference sequence). The CDR3 covers 16 residues.

The sample holds a few counts of this clone. The V call is TRBV11-2, the J call TRBJ1-5; tentative D call: TRBD1 (5 bases). This CDR3 region has 15 residues. Trimming took 4 bases from V and 0 from J, leaving 10 bases between them. Germline V lookup: CDR1 SGHAT, CDR2 FQNNGV. The CDR3 bases are TGTGCCAGCAGCTCGGGACTCAGTAGCAATCAGCCCCAGCATTTT. This sequence encodes CASSSGLSSNQPQHF.

V usage is TRBV11-2 and J usage is TRBJ2-3, with unresolved D. This CDR3 region has 13 residues. CDR1 and CDR2 from the germline V gene are SGHAT and FQNNGV. The ends were cut back, 5 bases at V and 4 bases at J, with 10 bases in the middle. This chain's CDR3 is CASSHDPSDTQYF. As DNA, the CDR3 is TGTGCCAGCAGCCATGACCCCTCAGATACGCAGTATTTT.

The chain links TRBV24-1 to TRBJ1-5, with unresolved D. The CDR3 is 15 amino acids. Between the trimmed V and J ends, which lost 5 bases and 0 bases, there was a span of 10 bases. Germline-derived CDR1 and CDR2 are KGHDR and SFDVKD. The chain's CDR3 is CATSVLDDSNQPQHF. CDR3 sequence (DNA): TGTGCCACCAGTGTCCTGGACGATAGCAATCAGCCCCAGCATTTT.

The chain links TRBV10-1 to TRBJ2-1; tentatively, D is TRBD2 (5 bases). Trimming left V 2 bases short and J 7 bases short, with 9 bases between. Germline V CDR1 and CDR2: WNHNN, SYGVQD (reference sequence). The CDR3 contains 13 residues. The DNA for the CDR3 is TGCGCCAGCAGTGAGCTGAGAGGGAATGAGCAGTTCTTC. Its protein is CASSELRGNEQFF.

The chain employs TRBV11-3 and TRBJ2-7; TRBD2 is a possible D gene (5 bases). The CDR3 loop spans 15 amino acids. V lost 5 bases to trimming and J lost 0 bases, with 14 bases between them. Germline CDR1 and CDR2: SGHNT and YENEEA. The CDR3 sequence is CASSPKQAGSYEQYF. The CDR3 DNA reads TGTGCCAGCAGCCCCAAGCAGGCGGGCTCCTACGAGCAGTACTTC.

J is TRBJ1-2 and V is TRBV6-6; D possibly corresponds to TRBD1 (6 bases). The CDR3 totals 15 residues. Germline V gives CDR1 MNHNY, CDR2 SVGAGI (reference sequence). V was cut by 3 bases and J by 3 bases, with 14 bases left in between. The CDR3 DNA reads TGTGCCAGCAGTTATGCGGAGAGGGGGGACTATGGCTACACCTTC. This encodes CASSYAERGDYGYTF.

V is TRBV28 and J is TRBJ2-1; D call uncertain. CDR3 length: 12 amino acids. V dropped 6 bases and J dropped 2 bases, with 5 bases sitting between them. Germline values: CDR1 MDHEN, CDR2 SYDVKM. The CDR3 loop reads CASSLPYNEQFF. The CDR3 DNA sequence: TGTGCCAGCAGCCTCCCCTACAATGAGCAGTTCTTC.

Here the CDR3 DNA reads TGTGCCAGCAGCTCGACCGACAGCTACAATGAGCAGTTCTTC. As protein: CASSSTDSYNEQFF. V and J are TRBV11-2 and TRBJ2-1; tentatively, D is TRBD1 (5 bases). The CDR3 consists of 14 residues. Trimming cost V 4 bases and J 3 bases, with 10 bases left between them. In germline, CDR1 is SGHAT, CDR2 FQNNGV.

The chain joins TRBV4-3 to TRBJ2-1; 7 positions agree with TRBD1. The CDR3 extends over 13 amino acids. The germline V gene encodes CDR1 LGHNA and CDR2 YSLEER. After removal of 4 bases from V and 7 bases from J, the junction contained 4 bases not matched to a gene. The CDR3 nucleotides are TGCGCCAGCAGCCCCCCAGGGGGAAATGAGCAGTTCTTC. As protein: CASSPPGGNEQFF.

The chain links TRBV13 to TRBJ1-4; D gene unclear. V gave up 0 bases and J gave up 8 bases, with 7 bases separating them. The germline V gene encodes CDR1 PRHDT and CDR2 FYEKMQ (reference sequence). The CDR3 has 13 residues. CDR3 loop: CASSLGGREKLFF. The CDR3 coding sequence is TGTGCCAGCAGCTTAGGAGGGAGGGAAAAACTGTTTTTT.

The chain links TRBV30 to TRBJ2-7; D gene ambiguous. Trimming took off 0 bases at V and 5 bases at J, with 11 bases between the two ends. The CDR3 consists of 13 residues. Germline lookup yields CDR1 GTSNPN and CDR2 SVGIG (reference sequence). The CDR3 protein is CAWSVAGWDEQYF. The CDR3 bases are TGTGCCTGGAGTGTTGCTGGGTGGGACGAGCAGTACTTC.

V and J are TRBV7-6 and TRBJ1-1, with unresolved D. The CDR3 has 16 residues. CDR1 is SGHVS, CDR2 FNYEAQ, per germline. Trimming cost V 5 bases and J 0 bases, with 16 bases left between them. CDR3 coding DNA: TGTGCCAGCAGCGAACCGGGAGAGTACATGAACACTGAAGCTTTCTTT. Amino acids: CASSEPGEYMNTEAFF.

The chain is built from TRBV29-1 and TRBJ2-7, with D perhaps matching TRBD2 (6 bases). The germline V and J ends were trimmed by 6 bases and 3 bases, with 12 bases remaining between them. CDR3 size: 12 residues. CDR1 SQVTM and CDR2 ANQGSEA come from the germline V gene. Here the CDR3 reads CSVQLAYYEQYF. CDR3 DNA: TGCAGCGTCCAACTAGCCTACTACGAGCAGTACTTC.

The gene calls are TRBV6-2 or TRBV6-3 and TRBJ2-5, with 12 positions matching TRBD1. The length of the CDR3 is 18 residues. The germline CDR1 and CDR2 sequences are MNHEY and SVGEGT. V gave up 0 bases and J gave up 1 base; unmatched junction bases: 6. Written as DNA, the CDR3 is TGTGCCAGCAGTTACTCCGGGACAGGGGGCATCGGCCAAGAGACCCAGTACTTC. Amino acid sequence: CASSYSGTGGIGQETQYF.

The chain joins TRBV28 to TRBJ1-5; D gene ambiguous. The CDR3 is 13 amino acids. Trimming left V 3 bases short and J 4 bases short, with 7 bases between. CDR1 is MDHEN, CDR2 SYDVKM, per germline. This CDR3 reads CASSLSVNQPQHF. The CDR3, as DNA: TGTGCCAGCAGTTTGTCAGTGAATCAGCCCCAGCATTTT. The variable domain in full, completed from reference TRBV28 and TRBJ1-5, reads DVKVTQSSRYLVKRTGEKVFLECVQDMDHENMFWYRQDPGLGLRLIYFSYDVKMKEKGDIPEGYSVSREKKERFSLILESASTNQTSMYLCASSLSVNQPQHFGDGTRLSIL.

CDR3 amino acids: CASSRDRDSNEKLFF. CDR3 coding DNA: TGTGCCAGCAGTCGGGACCGGGACAGTAATGAAAAACTGTTTTTT. V gene TRBV14 combines with J gene TRBJ1-4, with 7 nucleotides matching TRBD1. The CDR3 is 15 residues long. Losses at the gene ends were 6 bases for V and 4 bases for J; bases not matched to a gene: 8. Germline CDR1 is SGHDN and CDR2 is FVKESK. The variable domain in full, completed from reference TRBV14 and TRBJ1-4, reads EAGVTQFPSHSVIEKGQTVTLRCDPISGHDNLYWYRRVMGKEIKFLLHFVKESKQDESGMPNNRFLAERTGGTYSTLKVQPAELEDSGVYFCASSRDRDSNEKLFFGSGTQLSVL.

The chain joins TRBV7-9 to TRBJ2-3; 12 bases are a match to TRBD2. CDR1 SEHNR and CDR2 FQNEAQ come from the germline V gene (reference sequence). The CDR3 covers 16 residues. V was pared by 5 bases and J by 9 bases, with 12 bases of the junction left unmatched. The CDR3 reads CASSTPSGGAFGTQYF. The CDR3 DNA reads TGTGCCAGCAGCACCCCTAGCGGGGGGGCCTTCGGCACGCAGTATTTT.